This record looks at one T cell receptor (beta chain) sequence and its context. Its antigen is currently unknown. The sample is drawn from a study of monozygotic twins with cystic fibrosis. General study results and limits: No link emerged between shared CDR3 counts and age, concordance or severity. Monozygotic CF twin pairs shared significantly more nucleotide-identical clonotypes than unrelated CF individuals did. J usage was most co-twin-similar in 8 of 16 pairs, V in 13.

The repertoire was sequenced with immunoSEQ multiplex PCR; TCRdb's copy has only in-frame clones and lacks some. The table lists over 20,000 clones, less than 98% of them singletons. Material for sequencing was blood. The sequence was obtained from a girl between 10 and 17 years old with cystic fibrosis.

The CDR3 DNA follows: TGTGCCAGTAGTACCCCCTTCACGGGGGGGCAGCGTCAGCCCCAGCATTTT. Protein sequence: CASSTPFTGGQRQPQHF. The chain has TRBV19 and TRBJ1-5; a weak D match, TRBD1 (6 bases). Trimming stripped 4 bases from V and 6 bases from J, with 22 bases between. Germline V lookup: CDR1 LNHDA, CDR2 SQIVND (reference sequence). CDR3 length: 17 amino acids.